These 20 T cell receptor beta chains were all obtained from the same sample, sequenced in a study of vaccination effects on CD4 cells after COVID-19. Culturing for nine to ten days preceded CD4+ T cell isolation. Produced via immunoSEQ multiplex PCR; TCRdb's table is partial and in-frame only. The sample shows roughly 40,000 clones, roughly 65% of them seen only once. These receptors' targets are unknown. The material was CD4+ T cells from PBMCs cultured without peptide, obtained before COVID-19 vaccination. All receptors derive from a human donor who received a COVID-19 vaccine.

In its sample, this clone was seen once. The CDR3 nucleotides read TGTGCCAGCAGCTTGCAGGGACAGCTTAGCAATCAGCCCCAGCATTTT. It codes for CASSLQGQLSNQPQHF. V usage is TRBV5-6 and J usage is TRBJ1-5, with TRBD1 identical over 7 bases. The CDR3 length is 16 residues. Germline V gene lookup returns CDR1 SGHDT and CDR2 YYEEEE. The V and J ends lost 1 base and 0 bases, in that order; junction bases with no gene match: 4.

V and J are TRBV6-1 and TRBJ1-2; D possibly corresponds to TRBD1 (5 bases). V shed 1 base and J shed 6 bases, with 12 bases lying between them. The CDR3 has 14 residues. CDR1 and CDR2 (germline): MNHNS, SASEGT. CDR3 region: CASSEGAGRDGYTF. The CDR3 coding sequence is TGTGCCAGCAGTGAAGGCGCAGGGAGGGATGGCTACACCTTC.

This clone was counted a few times. The rearrangement uses TRBV4-1 and TRBJ1-2; D unclear. V lost 2 bases and J 6 bases, leaving 13 bases between the germline ends. The CDR3 loop spans 14 amino acids. From germline, CDR1 is MGHRA and CDR2 YSYEKL. The CDR3: CASSQPRRPNGYTF. The DNA of the CDR3 is TGCGCCAGCAGCCAACCCCGGCGTCCTAATGGCTACACCTTC.

The chain couples TRBV7-8 to TRBJ1-1; D is perhaps TRBD1 (6 bases). Germline CDR1 SGHVS, CDR2 FQNEAQ. This CDR3 is built from 18 residues. The V gene lost 5 bases and the J gene lost 1 base, with 23 bases spanning the gap. The CDR3 sequence is CASSRLWGRGSTNTEAFF. The CDR3 DNA reads as TGTGCCAGCAGCCGACTTTGGGGCAGGGGATCGACGAACACTGAAGCTTTCTTT.

The J gene is TRBJ1-6, the V gene TRBV5-4; D is undetermined. The CDR3 contains 14 residues. Trimming pared 0 bases from V and 7 bases from J, leaving 8 bases between. Germline values: CDR1 SGHNT, CDR2 YYREEE (reference sequence). The chain's CDR3 is CASSLETENSPLHF. The CDR3 DNA follows: TGTGCCAGCAGCTTGGAGACCGAAAATTCACCCCTCCACTTT. The full variable domain, completed using reference TRBV5-4 and TRBJ1-6, is ETGVTQSPTHLIKTRGQQVTLRCSSQSGHNTVSWYQQALGQGPQFIFQYYREEENGRGNFPPRFSGLQFPNYSSELNVNALELDDSALYLCASSLETENSPLHFGNGTRLTVT.

V and J are TRBV6-1 and TRBJ2-7, with D possibly TRBD2 on 6 matching bases. This CDR3 spans 14 amino acids. The V and J ends lost 2 bases and 2 bases respectively, with 10 bases between them. Germline lookup yields CDR1 MNHNS and CDR2 SASEGT. The CDR3: CASSERGGPYEQYF. In DNA, the CDR3 is TGTGCCAGCAGTGAACGAGGAGGGCCCTACGAGCAGTACTTC.

The chain couples TRBV6-5 to TRBJ2-1; possibly TRBD1 for D (6 bases). Germline CDR1 MNHEY, CDR2 SVGAGI. The ends were cut back, 5 bases at V and 2 bases at J, with 10 bases in the middle. The CDR3 spans 14 residues. CDR3 sequence: CASSLQGTYNEQFF. DNA of the CDR3: TGTGCCAGCAGTCTACAGGGAACCTACAATGAGCAGTTCTTC.

The V call is TRBV2, the J call TRBJ1-2, with TRBD1 identical over 7 bases. Germline CDR1 and CDR2: SNHLY and FYNNEI. V lost 2 bases, J lost 7 bases, and 4 bases stayed unmatched. This CDR3 has 13 amino acids. DNA for the CDR3: TGTGCCAGCAGTGAACAGGGGGGAGGTGGCTACACCTTC. This sequence encodes CASSEQGGGGYTF.

The chain carries TRBV6-5 and TRBJ1-5, with D tentatively TRBD1 (6 bases). The germline V and J ends were trimmed by 7 bases and 12 bases, with 19 bases remaining between them. In germline, CDR1 is MNHEY, CDR2 SVGAGI. This CDR3 spans 13 amino acids. The CDR3 DNA reads TGTGCCAGCATCCGGGACAACCGTTTTTTCCAGCATTTT. Residues: CASIRDNRFFQHF.

J is TRBJ2-3 and V is TRBV6-4, with D maybe TRBD2 (5 bases). Trimming took off 6 bases at V and 0 bases at J, with 10 bases between the two ends. The CDR3 sequence is 14 residues long. CDR1 and CDR2 from the germline V gene are MRHNA and SNTAGT. CDR3 nucleotide sequence: TGTGCCAGCAGCGAGGGATACAGCACAGATACGCAGTATTTT. Its protein is CASSEGYSTDTQYF.

The chain employs TRBV2 and TRBJ2-3; TRBD2 matches 9 bases. The CDR3 consists of 15 residues. Germline assignment: CDR1 SNHLY and CDR2 FYNNEI. The V segment lost 5 bases and the J segment 1 base; nucleotides outside the gene matches: 4. CDR3 bases: TGTGCCAGCAGTCAAAGGACTAGCGGCACAGATACGCAGTATTTT. It encodes CASSQRTSGTDTQYF.

This clone has just a few counts. This chain joins TRBV3-1 (or the pseudogene TRBV3-2) and TRBJ1-1, with TRBD1 as a possible D gene (6 bases). This CDR3 is built from 16 residues. The ends were cut back, 2 bases at V and 3 bases at J, with 16 bases in the middle. Germline CDR1 is LGHDT and CDR2 is YNNKEL (reference sequence). For the CDR3, the DNA is TGTGCCAGCAGCCAATTCGGGGGGCCCAGGGACACTGAAGCTTTCTTT. Translated, it gives CASSQFGGPRDTEAFF.

This sequence joins TRBV3-1 (or the pseudogene TRBV3-2) and TRBJ2-5; D gene ambiguous. V shed 0 bases and J shed 2 bases, with 13 bases lying between them. Germline-derived CDR1 and CDR2 are LGHDT and YNNKEL (reference sequence). The CDR3 spans 16 residues. Here the CDR3 DNA reads TGTGCCAGCAGCCAAGAAAGACTGGTGAAACAAGAGACCCAGTACTTC. Its protein is CASSQERLVKQETQYF.

This clone has a handful of counts. The genes are TRBV15 and TRBJ1-1; 7 bases map to TRBD1. CDR3 size: 13 residues. Germline V gives CDR1 LNHNV, CDR2 YYDKDF (reference sequence). V shed 10 bases, J shed 2 bases, and the junction held 7 bases outside the gene matches. The CDR3 spells CANGGTANTEAFF. CDR3 coding DNA: TGTGCCAACGGAGGGACAGCAAACACTGAAGCTTTCTTT.

The chain links TRBV5-1 to TRBJ2-5, with 9 bases matching TRBD1. Germline-derived CDR1 and CDR2 are SGHRS and YFSETQ. CDR3 length: 14 amino acids. J lost 4 bases, V lost 0 bases, and 1 base had no gene match. CDR3 amino acids: CASSLGDRAETQYF. The CDR3 DNA sequence: TGCGCCAGCAGCTTGGGGGACAGGGCAGAGACCCAGTACTTC.

The J gene is TRBJ2-3, the V gene TRBV5-4; D is perhaps TRBD1 (7 bases). Germline V lookup: CDR1 SGHNT, CDR2 YYREEE (reference sequence). The CDR3 consists of 16 residues. V was cut by 8 bases and J by 1 base, with 20 bases left in between. DNA for the CDR3: TGTGCCAGTAGCATAGGGGGCGAGCGGGGCACAGATACGCAGTATTTT. This codes for CASSIGGERGTDTQYF. Filled out from reference TRBV5-4 and TRBJ2-3, the complete variable domain reads ETGVTQSPTHLIKTRGQQVTLRCSSQSGHNTVSWYQQALGQGPQFIFQYYREEENGRGNFPPRFSGLQFPNYSSELNVNALELDDSALYLCASSIGGERGTDTQYFGPGTRLTVL.

The chain is built from TRBV10-3 and TRBJ1-2, with D possibly matching TRBD1 (5 bases). The CDR3 is 16 amino acids. V was cut by 0 bases and J by 4 bases, with 15 bases left in between. Germline V gene sequence: CDR1 ENHRY, CDR2 SYGVKD. CDR3 DNA sequence: TGTGCCATCAGTGAGTCCATTTTGAGAACAGGCTATGGCTACACCTTC. Encoded protein: CAISESILRTGYGYTF.

This chain joins TRBV30 and TRBJ2-7, with TRBD1 matching 9 bases. The CDR3 is 13 residues long. J lost 8 bases, V lost 6 bases, and 11 bases had no gene match. Germline V gives CDR1 GTSNPN, CDR2 SVGIG (reference sequence). The CDR3 bases are TGTGCCTGTTCTTATGGACAGGGGAGCAAGCAGTACTTC. Its protein is CACSYGQGSKQYF.

V gene TRBV5-5 combines with J gene TRBJ2-7; the D is unclear. V was shortened by 4 bases and J by 4 bases, with 6 bases between the two germline ends. Germline-derived CDR1 and CDR2 are SGHKS and YYEKEE (reference sequence). CDR3 size: 11 residues. The CDR3 reads CASSPNYEQYF. The CDR3 DNA reads TGTGCCAGCAGCCCCAATTACGAGCAGTACTTC.

The chain combines TRBV27 with TRBJ2-7; D is undetermined. CDR1 is MNHEY and CDR2 is SMNVEV in the germline V gene (reference sequence). Trimming cost V 5 bases and J 0 bases, with 11 bases left between them. This CDR3 spans 14 amino acids. The CDR3 sequence is CASSTDTRSYEQYF. The CDR3 nucleotides read TGTGCCAGCAGTACCGACACCCGCTCCTACGAGCAGTACTTC.